The clone carrying this TCR beta chain showed up just once. The antigen remains unidentified. The library tagged individual cDNA molecules with unique molecular identifiers. TCRdb reprocessed the reads via MiXCR and lists one record per CDR3 protein. Of a few hundred distinct CDR3 sequences in the sample, around 70% were seen once. As to treatment: therapeutic diphenylcyclopropenone sensitization with weekly scalp DPC. The study enrolled 18 to 70-year-old alopecia patients suitable for DPC. V lost 0 bases and J lost 6, with 19 bases in between. The CDR3 is 16 residues long. Looked up from germline, CDR1 is GTSNPN and CDR2 is SVGIG (reference sequence). The data originate from a study of human T cells and chemical hapten exposure. In the study overall: Skin on the upper inner arm, about 2 cm by about 2 cm in size, was sensitized with 2% DPC. Mostly female, the patients presented with alopecia areata, totalis or universalis. Points from the study as a whole: No alteration of TCRs above 1 in 1000 frequency was seen with DPC sensitization.

Sequenced material: whole blood, taken before DPC sensitization or 2, 6, or about 24 weeks after (not recorded which). This receptor was obtained from an adult with alopecia areata. Some clones in this sample may be carry-over from other donors' samples. This table probably holds off-target reads from a library built for another chain. The gene calls are TRBV30 and TRBJ2-3; possibly TRBD2 for D (7 bases). This chain's CDR3 is CAWSVQGAGASDTQYF. CDR3 nucleotides: TGTGCCTGGAGTGTACAGGGTGCGGGAGCATCTGATACGCAGTATTTT.